This TCR beta chain was recorded in a study of control samples from healthy donors and cancer patients. Produced via immunoSEQ multiplex PCR; TCRdb's table is partial and in-frame only. The table lists under 80,000 clones, about 93% of them singletons. Sample: blood. The TCR originated in a woman in her forties in good health.

CDR3 region: CASSQYQGLTYEQYF. The CDR3 DNA reads TGCGCCAGCAGCCAGTATCAGGGACTTACCTACGAGCAGTACTTC. V and J are TRBV4-3 and TRBJ2-7, with D perhaps TRBD2 (6 bases). Germline CDR1 reads LGHNA; CDR2 reads YSLEER. Deletions cut 3 bases from V and 2 bases from J, with 14 bases between. The CDR3 is 15 residues long.